This T cell receptor (beta chain) was captured by sequencing in a study of T cell repertoires in cytomegalovirus infection. Study information: The authors used CMV epitopes that were HLA-C-restricted (recently identified) and HLA-B-restricted (well studied). Indications of both CMV infection and matching HLA type were provided by public TCR beta signatures.

With respect to this clonotype: The antigen remains unidentified. One end of the junction varies from germline; a read error may be responsible.

TCRdb re-called the reads with MiXCR, one entry per CDR3 protein. The table includes around 770,000 distinct CDR3 sequences, about 29% detected once. Germline-derived CDR1 and CDR2 are MNHEY and SVGEGT. The CDR3 has 16 residues. Material: cultured CD8+ T cells from PBMCs, obtained from culture after CMV antigen stimulation. The TCR comes from a human donor in good health (CMV status not recorded). Some clones in this sample may be carry-over from other donors' samples. V usage is TRBV6-2 or TRBV6-3 and J usage is TRBJ2-1, with D perhaps matching TRBD1 (6 bases). The CDR3 bases are TGTGCCAGCAGTTACTTGGTGGGCAGGGGCTACAATGAGCAGTTCTTT. Translation gives CASSYLVGRGYNEQFF.